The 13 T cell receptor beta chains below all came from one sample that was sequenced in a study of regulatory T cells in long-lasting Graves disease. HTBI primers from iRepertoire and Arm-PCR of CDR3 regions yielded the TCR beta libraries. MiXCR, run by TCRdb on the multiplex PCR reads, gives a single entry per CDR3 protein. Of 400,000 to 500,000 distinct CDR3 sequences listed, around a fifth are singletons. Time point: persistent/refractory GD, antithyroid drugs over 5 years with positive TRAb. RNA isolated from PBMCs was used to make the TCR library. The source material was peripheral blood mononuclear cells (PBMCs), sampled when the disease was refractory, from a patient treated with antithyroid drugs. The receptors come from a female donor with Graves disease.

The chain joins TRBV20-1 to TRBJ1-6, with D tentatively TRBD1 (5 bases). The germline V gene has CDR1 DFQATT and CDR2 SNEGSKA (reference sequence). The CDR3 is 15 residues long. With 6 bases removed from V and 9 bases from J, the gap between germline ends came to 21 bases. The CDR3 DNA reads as TGCAGTGCCAGAATCGGCGGCAGGGCGGCTTCACCCCTCCACTTT. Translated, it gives CSARIGGRAASPLHF.

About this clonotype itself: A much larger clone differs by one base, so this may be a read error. The chain's CDR3 is CASSAPPWDRVWNTEAFF. The CDR3 DNA reads TGTGCCAGCAGTGCCCCTCCTTGGGACAGGGTGTGGAACACTGAAGCTTTCTTT. The J gene is TRBJ1-1, the V gene TRBV25-1; 9 bases fit TRBD1. The V gene's germline CDR1 is MGHDK and CDR2 SYGVNS. The CDR3 totals 18 residues. The trim removed 4 bases at V and 1 base at J, leaving 13 bases unmatched.

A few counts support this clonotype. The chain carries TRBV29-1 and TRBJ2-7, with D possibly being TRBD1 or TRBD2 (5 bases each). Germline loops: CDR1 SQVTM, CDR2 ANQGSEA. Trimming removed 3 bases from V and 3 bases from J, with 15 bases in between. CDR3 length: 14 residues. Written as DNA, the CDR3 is TGCAGCGTTGAGGTGGGAGAGGGACGCTACGAGCAGTACTTC. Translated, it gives CSVEVGEGRYEQYF.

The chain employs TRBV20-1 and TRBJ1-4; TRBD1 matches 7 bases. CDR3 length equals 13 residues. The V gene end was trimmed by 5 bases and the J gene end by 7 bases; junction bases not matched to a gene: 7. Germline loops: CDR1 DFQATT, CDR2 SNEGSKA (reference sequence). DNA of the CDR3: TGCAGTGCTTACGACAGGGTCAGTGAAAAACTGTTTTTT. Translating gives CSAYDRVSEKLFF.

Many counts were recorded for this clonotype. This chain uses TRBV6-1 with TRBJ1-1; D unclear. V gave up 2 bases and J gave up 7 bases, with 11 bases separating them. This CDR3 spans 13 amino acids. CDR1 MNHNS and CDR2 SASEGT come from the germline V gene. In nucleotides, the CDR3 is TGTGCCAGCAGTGAACATCAGGCAAGTGAAGCTTTCTTT. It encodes CASSEHQASEAFF.

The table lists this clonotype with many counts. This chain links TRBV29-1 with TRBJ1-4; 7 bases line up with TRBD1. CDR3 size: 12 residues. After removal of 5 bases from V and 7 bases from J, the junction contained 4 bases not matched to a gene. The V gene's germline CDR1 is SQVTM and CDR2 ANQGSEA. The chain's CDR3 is CSVRDSAEKLFF. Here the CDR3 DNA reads TGCAGCGTTAGGGACAGCGCTGAAAAACTGTTTTTT.

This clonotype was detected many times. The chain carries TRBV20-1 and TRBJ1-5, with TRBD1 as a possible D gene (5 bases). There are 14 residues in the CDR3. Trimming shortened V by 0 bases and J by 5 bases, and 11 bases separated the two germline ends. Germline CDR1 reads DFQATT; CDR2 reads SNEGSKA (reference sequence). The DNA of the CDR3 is TGCAGTGCTAGAGAGGTTTGGGGGGATCAGCCCCAGCATTTT. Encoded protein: CSAREVWGDQPQHF.

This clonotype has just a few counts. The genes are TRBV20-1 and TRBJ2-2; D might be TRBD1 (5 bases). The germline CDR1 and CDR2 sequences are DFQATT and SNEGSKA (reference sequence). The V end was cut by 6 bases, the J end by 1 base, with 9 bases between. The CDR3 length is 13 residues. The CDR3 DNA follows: TGCAGTGCCACTGACAGGAACACCGGGGAGCTGTTTTTT. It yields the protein CSATDRNTGELFF.

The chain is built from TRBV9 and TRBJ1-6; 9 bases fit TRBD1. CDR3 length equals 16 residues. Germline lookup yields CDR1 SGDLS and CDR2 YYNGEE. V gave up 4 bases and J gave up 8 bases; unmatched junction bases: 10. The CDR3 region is CASSPLQDRGYSPLHF. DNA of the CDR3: TGTGCCAGCAGCCCTCTCCAGGACAGGGGTTATTCACCCCTCCACTTT. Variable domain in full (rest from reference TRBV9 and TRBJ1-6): DSGVTQTPKHLITATGQRVTLRCSPRSGDLSVYWYQQSLDQGLQFLIQYYNGEERAKGNILERFSAQQFPDLHSELNLSSLELGDSALYFCASSPLQDRGYSPLHFGNGTRLTVT.

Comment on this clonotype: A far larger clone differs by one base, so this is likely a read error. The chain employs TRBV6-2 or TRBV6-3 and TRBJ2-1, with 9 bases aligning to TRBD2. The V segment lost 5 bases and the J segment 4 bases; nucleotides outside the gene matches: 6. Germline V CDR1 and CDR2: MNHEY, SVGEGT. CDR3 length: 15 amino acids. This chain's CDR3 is CASSDGAGGYNEQFF. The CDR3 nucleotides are TGTGCCAGCAGTGACGGAGCGGGAGGTTACAATGAGCAGTTCTTC.

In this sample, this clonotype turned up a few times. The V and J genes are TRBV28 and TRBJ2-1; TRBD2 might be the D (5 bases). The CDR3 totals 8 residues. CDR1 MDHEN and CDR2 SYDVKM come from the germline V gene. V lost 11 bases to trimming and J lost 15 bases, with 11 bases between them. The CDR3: CASPLGFF. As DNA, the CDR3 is TGTGCCTCGCCACTAGGGTTCTTC.

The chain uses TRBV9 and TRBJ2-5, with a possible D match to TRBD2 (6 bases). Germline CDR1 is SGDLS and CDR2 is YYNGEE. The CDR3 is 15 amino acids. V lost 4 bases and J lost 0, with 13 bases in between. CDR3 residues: CASSSGTQYQETQYF. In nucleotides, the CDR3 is TGTGCCAGCAGCTCCGGGACTCAGTACCAAGAGACCCAGTACTTC.

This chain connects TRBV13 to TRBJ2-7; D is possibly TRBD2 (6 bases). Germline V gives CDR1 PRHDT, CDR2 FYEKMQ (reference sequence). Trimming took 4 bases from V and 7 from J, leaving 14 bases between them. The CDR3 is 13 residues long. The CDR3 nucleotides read TGTGCCAGCAGCTCCGGGGACTTCTTTGAGCAGTACTTC. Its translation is CASSSGDFFEQYF.